Presented here are 6 T cell receptor beta chains from one specimen sequenced in a study of CD8+ T cells in alopecia areata. Extracted from the samples, RNA was reverse transcribed into cDNA to serve as the sequencing template. Profiling relied on immunoSEQ multiplex PCR, and the TCRdb table lists in-frame clones only, not all of them. The sample consists of more than 100,000 clones, 85% to 90% of them appearing once. The treatment: oral pan-JAK inhibitor, 5-10 mg twice daily. The sequencing used CD8+ T cells sorted from blood, collected between weeks 30 and 35, from a patient treated with tofacitinib. All receptors derive from a human donor with alopecia areata.

This clone came up a few times. The chain recombines TRBV19 with TRBJ2-7; 9 bases are a match to TRBD2. CDR1 and CDR2 from the germline V gene are LNHDA and SQIVND (reference sequence). The CDR3 length is 14 residues. Trimming cost V 6 bases and J 4 bases; bases outside gene matches: 7. The CDR3 loop is CASSPGLALYEQYF. The CDR3 coding sequence is TGTGCCAGTAGCCCGGGACTAGCACTTTACGAGCAGTACTTC.

This clone was seen a handful of times. CDR3 nucleotide sequence: TGTGCCAGCAGCTTGGAGGGCGACGAGCAGTACTTC. Protein product: CASSLEGDEQYF. V is TRBV5-4 and J is TRBJ2-7; D unresolved. This CDR3 spans 12 amino acids. Germline CDR1 is SGHNT and CDR2 is YYREEE (reference sequence). The V end lost 0 bases, the J end lost 5 bases, and 6 bases lay between the germline ends.

V usage is TRBV2 and J usage is TRBJ1-2; D is possibly TRBD1 (5 bases). V lost 3 bases, J lost 5 bases, and 13 bases lay in between. The CDR3 spans 14 residues. Per germline, CDR1 SNHLY and CDR2 FYNNEI. The CDR3 here is CASSDDGGGYGYTF. The CDR3, as DNA: TGTGCCAGCAGTGACGACGGGGGAGGGTATGGCTACACCTTC.

This chain connects TRBV29-1 to TRBJ2-7, with D perhaps TRBD1 (6 bases). With 6 bases removed from V and 1 base from J, the gap between germline ends came to 13 bases. The CDR3 extends over 13 amino acids. Germline assignment: CDR1 SQVTM and CDR2 ANQGSEA. In DNA form, the CDR3 reads TGCAGCGTGCGCCGGACAGAGTCCTACGAGCAGTACTTC. This codes for CSVRRTESYEQYF.

The CDR3 loop is CASSREPLNLIDGRDGYTF. CDR3 nucleotide sequence: TGTGCCAGCAGCCGCGAGCCTCTTAATCTAATCGACGGGAGGGATGGCTACACCTTC. The chain joins TRBV7-2 to TRBJ1-2; no clear D gene. Trimming shortened V by 5 bases and J by 6 bases, and 31 bases separated the two germline ends. Germline V gene lookup returns CDR1 SGHTA and CDR2 FQGNSA. CDR3 length equals 19 residues.

This CDR3 reads CASSEWGTGETQYF. DNA of the CDR3: TGTGCCAGCAGTGAATGGGGGACGGGAGAGACCCAGTACTTC. This chain connects TRBV25-1 to TRBJ2-5; D might be TRBD1 or TRBD2, each matching 5 bases. The germline gives CDR1 MGHDK, CDR2 SYGVNS. Trimming removed 1 base from V and 4 bases from J, with 10 bases in between. The CDR3 is 14 amino acids.